One and the same sample provided the 20 T cell receptor beta chains below, sequenced in a study of breast tumors, draining lymph nodes, adjacent tissues. The lymph nodes were axillary draining lymph nodes from breast cancer patients. TCRdb independently ran MiXCR on the multiplex PCR reads; one entry per CDR3 protein. Among under 110,000 distinct CDR3 sequences listed, 30% were seen once. The sample taken for sequencing was axillary lymph node tissue. Receptors were obtained from a female donor with breast cancer. Some clones in this sample may be carry-over from other donors' samples.

V and J are TRBV30 and TRBJ2-5; TRBD1 agrees at 7 bases. The CDR3 sequence is 15 residues long. The V gene's germline CDR1 is GTSNPN and CDR2 SVGIG (reference sequence). V lost 0 bases and J lost 7; bases outside the gene matches: 11. CDR3 sequence: CAWSVARQGRGTQYF. CDR3 nucleotides: TGTGCCTGGAGTGTAGCGAGACAGGGCCGCGGGACCCAGTACTTC.

This clonotype was observed many times. The chain couples TRBV9 to TRBJ2-7, with 8 positions matching TRBD1. Trimming removed 3 bases from V and 6 bases from J; junction bases left unmatched: 8. Germline lookup yields CDR1 SGDLS and CDR2 YYNGEE. There are 14 residues in the CDR3. The DNA of the CDR3 is TGTGCCAGCAGCGCATCCGACAGGGGAGGCGAGCAGTACTTC. Protein product: CASSASDRGGEQYF.

This clonotype was seen at least ten times. V and J are TRBV28 and TRBJ1-2; D gene uncertain. Trimming removed 3 bases at V and 3 bases at J, with 8 bases between. The CDR3 extends over 13 amino acids. The germline gives CDR1 MDHEN, CDR2 SYDVKM. The CDR3 nucleotides are TGTGCCAGCAGTTTTGGGCAGCACTATGGCTACACCTTC. Translating gives CASSFGQHYGYTF.

The table lists this clonotype with many counts. This rearrangement joins TRBV20-1 to TRBJ2-7; a weak D match, TRBD1 (6 bases). Per the germline V gene, CDR1 is DFQATT and CDR2 is SNEGSKA (reference sequence). The CDR3 extends over 12 amino acids. V was cut by 3 bases and J by 2 bases, with 8 bases left in between. CDR3 sequence: CSASSGAYEQYF. In DNA form, the CDR3 reads TGCAGTGCTAGTTCAGGGGCCTACGAGCAGTACTTC.

Many counts were recorded for this clonotype. The V gene is TRBV6-1, the J gene TRBJ2-7; D assignment may be TRBD1 or TRBD2 (5 bases each). The germline V gene encodes CDR1 MNHNS and CDR2 SASEGT. With 6 bases removed from V and 3 bases from J, the gap between germline ends came to 9 bases. The CDR3 sequence is 12 residues long. The CDR3 here is CASRAGGYEQYF. The CDR3 DNA reads TGTGCCAGCAGGGCTGGGGGCTACGAGCAGTACTTC.

This clonotype was observed at least ten times. This chain joins TRBV20-1 and TRBJ2-2; TRBD2 matches at 10 bases. Germline V gives CDR1 DFQATT, CDR2 SNEGSKA (reference sequence). This CDR3 has 16 amino acids. V was clipped by 1 base and J by 1 base; unmatched bases: 3. This CDR3 reads CSARVPSGRNTGELFF. The CDR3 nucleotides are TGCAGTGCTAGAGTTCCTAGCGGGAGGAACACCGGGGAGCTGTTTTTT.

The chain carries TRBV7-6 and TRBJ1-4; D ambiguous. This CDR3 spans 14 amino acids. The germline V and J ends were trimmed by 6 bases and 5 bases, with 13 bases remaining between them. Germline CDR1 SGHVS, CDR2 FNYEAQ. CDR3 DNA sequence: TGTGCCAGCAGTTTAAGGGCGGGGAATGAAAAACTGTTTTTT. It encodes CASSLRAGNEKLFF.

A word on this clonotype: An end of the junction does not agree with germline; a read error may underlie this. This sequence joins TRBV24-1 and TRBJ2-5, with a tentative D call TRBD2 (6 bases). Germline V gene data show CDR1 as KGHDR and CDR2 as SFDVKD. CDR3 length: 12 residues. CDR3 nucleotides: TGTGCCACCTGTGAAGAGGGAGGGACCCAGTACTTC. Amino acid sequence: CATCEEGGTQYF.

The sample holds many counts of this clonotype. V usage is TRBV6-6 and J usage is TRBJ2-7; possibly TRBD2 for D (6 bases). V was pared by 0 bases and J by 5 bases, with 14 bases between. Per germline, CDR1 MNHNY and CDR2 SVGAGI (reference sequence). This CDR3 has 15 amino acids. In DNA form, the CDR3 reads TGTGCCAGCAGTTACTCGTTTTCGGGAGCCGACGAGCAGTACTTC. Translation gives CASSYSFSGADEQYF.

The rearrangement uses TRBV7-2 and TRBJ2-2; the D call may be TRBD1 or TRBD2 (5 bases each). This CDR3 comprises 16 residues. CDR1 and CDR2 from the germline V gene are SGHTA and FQGNSA. The V end was cut by 7 bases, the J end by 5 bases, with 20 bases between. CDR3 sequence reads: CASTAPGRGSTGELFF. The CDR3 coding sequence is TGTGCCAGCACCGCCCCTGGCCGGGGCTCGACCGGGGAGCTGTTTTTT.

The chain uses TRBV6-2 or TRBV6-3 and TRBJ1-5, with a tentative D call TRBD1 (6 bases). V gave up 2 bases and J gave up 0 bases, with 8 bases separating them. The V gene's germline CDR1 is MNHEY and CDR2 SVGEGT. There are 15 residues in the CDR3. CDR3 in amino acids: CASSYPGHSNQPQHF. The CDR3 region has the DNA TGTGCCAGCAGTTACCCGGGACATAGCAATCAGCCCCAGCATTTT.

This clonotype occurred many times. The J gene is TRBJ2-2, the V gene TRBV4-1, with 8 bases aligning to TRBD1. From germline, CDR1 is MGHRA and CDR2 YSYEKL. There are 15 residues in the CDR3. Losses at the gene ends were 5 bases for V and 6 bases for J; bases not matched to a gene: 8. The CDR3 coding sequence is TGCGCCAGCAGCTACAGGGGGTTAATGGCCGGGGAGCTGTTTTTT. As protein: CASSYRGLMAGELFF.

This clonotype showed up many times. The rearrangement joins TRBV5-5 to TRBJ2-1; D is uncertain. V dropped 0 bases and J dropped 6 bases, with 13 bases sitting between them. This CDR3 contains 15 residues. Germline assignment: CDR1 SGHKS and CDR2 YYEKEE (reference sequence). CDR3 sequence: CASSLGRRILNEQFF. CDR3 sequence (DNA): TGTGCCAGCAGCTTGGGCAGACGGATCCTCAATGAGCAGTTCTTC.

This clonotype was detected many times. The chain is built from TRBV20-1 and TRBJ2-7; 7 nucleotides align to TRBD1. The CDR3 runs 12 residues. Germline assignment: CDR1 DFQATT and CDR2 SNEGSKA (reference sequence). After removal of 3 bases from V and 2 bases from J, the junction contained 1 base not matched to a gene. CDR3 residues: CSARGQTYEQYF. CDR3 DNA: TGCAGTGCTAGGGGACAGACCTACGAGCAGTACTTC.

This clonotype has at least ten counts. The CDR3 does not end in the conserved phenylalanine or tryptophan, so this is likely a read error. The limits of the CDR3 on the DNA are not certain, so only TCRdb's listed CDR3 is given. The V and J genes are TRBV6-4 and TRBJ1-2; no DNA check was done on the table's D call, TRBD1. The CDR3 is 10 residues long, ends included. From germline, CDR1 is MRHNA and CDR2 SNTAGT. This chain's CDR3 is CASSHSDRGP.

This clonotype was seen many times. The chain recombines TRBV19 with TRBJ1-2; tentatively, D is TRBD1 (6 bases). Germline CDR1 and CDR2: LNHDA and SQIVND (reference sequence). The CDR3 runs to 15 residues. V was shortened by 5 bases and J by 2 bases, with 15 bases between the two germline ends. Written as DNA, the CDR3 is TGTGCCAGTAGTCTACAGGGCGCCCTAAACTATGGCTACACCTTC. Translated: CASSLQGALNYGYTF.

Remarks on this clonotype: Given a much more abundant clone one base away, this may be a read error. This chain connects TRBV27 to TRBJ2-7; 7 bases align to TRBD1. The J segment lost 6 bases and the V segment lost 5 bases, leaving 13 bases of the junction unmatched. There are 15 residues in the CDR3. Germline-derived CDR1 and CDR2 are MNHEY and SMNVEV (reference sequence). The CDR3 DNA reads TGTGCCAGCAGTAGAACCGAGACAGGGCCTGGCGAGCAGTACTTC. This encodes CASSRTETGPGEQYF.

This clonotype was counted at least ten times. The chain is built from TRBV5-1 and TRBJ2-1, with 7 bases that match TRBD2. V shed 7 bases, J shed 7 bases, and the junction held 17 bases outside the gene matches. CDR1 and CDR2 (germline): SGHRS, YFSETQ. CDR3 size: 16 residues. Here the CDR3 reads CASSSDGRPVWNEQFF. In nucleotides, the CDR3 is TGCGCCAGCTCCTCGGACGGGAGGCCCGTATGGAATGAGCAGTTCTTC.

A note on this clonotype: A much larger clone lies a single base off, so this may be a read error. V is TRBV20-1 and J is TRBJ2-7; 8 positions agree with TRBD1. Unmatched junction bases numbered 12, after V lost 5 bases and J lost 9 bases. From germline, CDR1 is DFQATT and CDR2 SNEGSKA (reference sequence). The CDR3 totals 13 residues. CDR3 in amino acids: CSACSRGHDAQYF. In DNA, the CDR3 is TGCAGTGCTTGTTCCAGGGGGCACGACGCGCAGTACTTC.

This clonotype was detected ten times or more. The chain links TRBV11-1 to TRBJ1-5; D is unclear. V was cut by 5 bases and J by 4 bases, with 3 bases left in between. Germline-derived CDR1 and CDR2 are SGHAT and FQDESV (reference sequence). The CDR3 has 11 amino acids. The CDR3 coding sequence is TGTGCCAGCAGCCATAATCAGCCCCAGCATTTT. This translates into CASSHNQPQHF.